What follows are 6 T cell receptor beta chains derived from one specimen sequenced in a study of T-cell memory formation after mild COVID-19. TCRdb called the 5' RACE reads again in MiXCR, with one record for every CDR3 protein. The data show a few hundred thousand distinct CDR3 sequences, around 27% seen once. The material sequenced was PBMCs or a T cell subset sorted from them (not recorded which). The receptor set was obtained from an adult woman who had mild COVID-19 (a few samples of this study predate the infection). Cell type and time point are not known.

The rearrangement joins TRBV7-2 to TRBJ2-3; unclear D gene. Deletions cut 3 bases from V and 2 bases from J, with 18 bases between. The length of the CDR3 is 17 residues. Germline lookup yields CDR1 SGHTA and CDR2 FQGNSA. In DNA, the CDR3 is TGTGCCAGCAGCTTTGACTTTCGGGCAGCCCTCACAGATACGCAGTATTTT. Residues: CASSFDFRAALTDTQYF.

V gene TRBV7-8 combines with J gene TRBJ1-2; D is ambiguous. Germline CDR1 SGHVS, CDR2 FQNEAQ. V lost 5 bases and J lost 2, with 6 bases in between. The CDR3 is 12 residues long. CDR3 coding DNA: TGTGCCAGCAGCCAAATGAACTATGGCTACACCTTC. This encodes CASSQMNYGYTF.

The table lists this clonotype with a count of one. The gene calls are TRBV29-1 and TRBJ2-7; 8 nucleotides match TRBD1. The junction had 3 bases not matched to a gene; V was cut back by 6 bases and J by 5 bases. The CDR3 is 11 amino acids. Looked up from germline, CDR1 is SQVTM and CDR2 is ANQGSEA. The CDR3, as DNA: TGCAGCGTGGGACAGGCAAACGAGCAGTACTTC. This codes for CSVGQANEQYF.

This chain uses TRBV5-4 with TRBJ1-2; TRBD1 might be the D (6 bases). V was cut by 5 bases and J by 4 bases, with 15 bases left in between. The germline gives CDR1 SGHNT, CDR2 YYREEE (reference sequence). The length of the CDR3 is 14 residues. The CDR3 reads CASSYRQDTYGYTF. The CDR3 coding sequence is TGTGCCAGCAGTTACAGACAGGACACCTATGGCTACACCTTC.

This sequence joins TRBV24-1 and TRBJ1-1, with 7 bases identical to TRBD1. The V segment lost 7 bases and the J segment 0 bases; nucleotides outside the gene matches: 1. Germline V lookup: CDR1 KGHDR, CDR2 SFDVKD. The CDR3 consists of 13 residues. CDR3 sequence reads: CATRRGLNTEAFF. CDR3 in DNA: TGTGCCACCAGGAGGGGGCTGAACACTGAAGCTTTCTTT.

The table lists this clonotype with a few counts. The chain joins TRBV20-1 to TRBJ2-7; 14 bases fit TRBD2. J gave up 1 base and V 6 bases, and 11 bases lay outside the gene matches. There are 17 residues in the CDR3. Looked up from germline, CDR1 is DFQATT and CDR2 is SNEGSKA (reference sequence). CDR3 DNA sequence: TGCAGTGCCTCGGGACTAGCGGGAGAGGGGTGGTCCTACGAGCAGTACTTC. Its translation: CSASGLAGEGWSYEQYF.